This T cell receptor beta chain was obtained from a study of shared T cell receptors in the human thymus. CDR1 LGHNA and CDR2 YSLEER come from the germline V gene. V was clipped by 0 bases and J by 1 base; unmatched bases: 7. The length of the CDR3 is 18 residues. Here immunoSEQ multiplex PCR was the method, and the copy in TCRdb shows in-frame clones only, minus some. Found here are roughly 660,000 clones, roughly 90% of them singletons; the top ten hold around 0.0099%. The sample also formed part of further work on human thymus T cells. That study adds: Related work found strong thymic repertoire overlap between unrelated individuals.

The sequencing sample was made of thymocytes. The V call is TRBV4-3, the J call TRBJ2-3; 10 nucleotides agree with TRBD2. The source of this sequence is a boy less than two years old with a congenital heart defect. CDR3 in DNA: TGCGCCAGCAGCCAAGATCCTAGCGGGGGCCCGGGCACAGATACGCAGTATTTT. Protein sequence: CASSQDPSGGPGTDTQYF.